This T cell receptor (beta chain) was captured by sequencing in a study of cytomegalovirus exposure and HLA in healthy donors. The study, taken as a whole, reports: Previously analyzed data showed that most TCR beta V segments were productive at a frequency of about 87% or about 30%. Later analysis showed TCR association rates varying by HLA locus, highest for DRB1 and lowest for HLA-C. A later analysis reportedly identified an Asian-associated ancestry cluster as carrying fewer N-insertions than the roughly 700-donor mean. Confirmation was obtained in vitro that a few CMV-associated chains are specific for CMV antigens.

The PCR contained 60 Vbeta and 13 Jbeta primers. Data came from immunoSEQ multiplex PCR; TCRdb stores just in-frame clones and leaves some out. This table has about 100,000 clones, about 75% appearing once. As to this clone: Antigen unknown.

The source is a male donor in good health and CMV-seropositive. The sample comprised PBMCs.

The CDR3 is CASKRDRGTGELFF. The CDR3 DNA is TGTGCCAGTAAGCGGGACAGGGGCACCGGGGAGCTGTTTTTT. The rearrangement links TRBV19 to TRBJ2-2, with 10 bases identical to TRBD1. Germline trimming cut 7 bases from V and 4 bases from J; bases unmatched to any gene: 3. The CDR3 is 14 residues long. From germline, CDR1 is LNHDA and CDR2 SQIVND (reference sequence).